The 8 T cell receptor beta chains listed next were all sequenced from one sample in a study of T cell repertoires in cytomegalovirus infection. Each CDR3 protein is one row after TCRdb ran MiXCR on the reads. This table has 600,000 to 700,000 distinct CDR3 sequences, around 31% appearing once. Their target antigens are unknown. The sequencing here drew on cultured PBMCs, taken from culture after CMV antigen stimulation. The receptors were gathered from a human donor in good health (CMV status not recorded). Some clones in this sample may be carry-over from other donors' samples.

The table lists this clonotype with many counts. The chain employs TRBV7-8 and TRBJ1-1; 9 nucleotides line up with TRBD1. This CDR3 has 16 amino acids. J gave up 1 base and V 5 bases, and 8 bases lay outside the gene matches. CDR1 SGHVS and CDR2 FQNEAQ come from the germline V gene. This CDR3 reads CASSQDPGQGNTEAFF. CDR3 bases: TGTGCCAGCAGCCAAGACCCGGGACAGGGGAACACTGAAGCTTTCTTT.

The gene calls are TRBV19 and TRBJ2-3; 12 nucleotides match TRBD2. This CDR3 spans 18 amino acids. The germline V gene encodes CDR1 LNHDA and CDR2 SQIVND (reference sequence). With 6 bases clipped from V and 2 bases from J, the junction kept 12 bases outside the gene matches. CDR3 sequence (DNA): TGTGCCAGTAGCATTTCCCTGACTAGCGGGAGTTCCACAGATACGCAGTATTTT. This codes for CASSISLTSGSSTDTQYF.

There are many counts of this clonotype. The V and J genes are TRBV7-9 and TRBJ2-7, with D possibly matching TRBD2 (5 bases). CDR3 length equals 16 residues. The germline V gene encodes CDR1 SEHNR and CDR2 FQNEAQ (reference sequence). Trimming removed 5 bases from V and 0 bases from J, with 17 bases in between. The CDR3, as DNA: TGTGCCAGCAGCCCCAGTCAGAGGAGGAGCTCCTACGAGCAGTACTTC. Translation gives CASSPSQRRSSYEQYF.

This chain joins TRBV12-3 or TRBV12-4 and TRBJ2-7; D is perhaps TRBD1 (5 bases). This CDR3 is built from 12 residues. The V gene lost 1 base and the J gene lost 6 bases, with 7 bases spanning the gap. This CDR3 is CASSLGGSEQYF. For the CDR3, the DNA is TGTGCCAGCAGTTTAGGGGGCTCCGAGCAGTACTTC.

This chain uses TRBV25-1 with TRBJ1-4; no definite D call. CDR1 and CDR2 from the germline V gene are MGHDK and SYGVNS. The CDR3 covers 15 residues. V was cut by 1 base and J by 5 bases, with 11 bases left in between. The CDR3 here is CASSESLPGNEKLFF. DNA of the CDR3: TGTGCCAGCAGTGAATCCCTTCCGGGCAATGAAAAACTGTTTTTT.

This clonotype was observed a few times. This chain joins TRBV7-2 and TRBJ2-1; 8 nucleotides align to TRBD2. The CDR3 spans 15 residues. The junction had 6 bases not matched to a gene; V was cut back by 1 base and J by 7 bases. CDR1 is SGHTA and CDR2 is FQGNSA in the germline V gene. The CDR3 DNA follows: TGTGCCAGCAGCTTAGGTCCGGGGGGGTATAATGAGCAGTTCTTC. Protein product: CASSLGPGGYNEQFF.

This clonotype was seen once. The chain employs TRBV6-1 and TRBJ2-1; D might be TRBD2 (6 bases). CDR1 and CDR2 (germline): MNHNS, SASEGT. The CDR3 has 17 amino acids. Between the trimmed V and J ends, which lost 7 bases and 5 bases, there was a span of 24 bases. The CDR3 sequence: CASTNPGVSGGDNEQFF. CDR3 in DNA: TGTGCCAGCACCAACCCGGGGGTAAGCGGAGGAGACAATGAGCAGTTCTTC.

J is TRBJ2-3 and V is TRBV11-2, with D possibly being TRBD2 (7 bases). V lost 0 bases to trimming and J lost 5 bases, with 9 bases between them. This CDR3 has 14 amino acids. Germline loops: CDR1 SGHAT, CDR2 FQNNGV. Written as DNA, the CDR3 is TGTGCCAGCAGCTTAGATAGGGGGGGAGATACGCAGTATTTT. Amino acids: CASSLDRGGDTQYF.